A single sample is the source of the 27 T cell receptor beta chains below, sequenced in a study of neurological immune-mediated disorders. TCRdb analysed the 5' RACE reads with MiXCR anew, one entry per CDR3 protein. The table has 14,000 or so distinct CDR3 sequences, roughly 13% seen once. Sequencing was carried out using CD8+ T cells from blood. The receptors were sampled from a female donor with HTLV-1-associated myelopathy (HAM/TSP).

This clonotype occurred many times. The CDR3 reads CASSSLSDQETQYF. The CDR3 nucleotides read TGTGCCAGCAGTTCCCTCAGCGACCAAGAGACCCAGTACTTC. The chain recombines TRBV12-3 or TRBV12-4 with TRBJ2-5; the D is unclear. V lost 4 bases and J lost 0, with 9 bases in between. This CDR3 is 14 amino acids long.

This clonotype was found many times. The chain couples TRBV6-1 to TRBJ2-5, with D possibly matching TRBD1 (6 bases). CDR1 and CDR2 from the germline V gene are MNHNS and SASEGT. V lost 3 bases and J lost 9, with 14 bases in between. The CDR3 is made up of 13 amino acids. The DNA for the CDR3 is TGTGCCAGCAGTGATCCCCGACAGGAGGCCCAGTACTTC. This codes for CASSDPRQEAQYF.

In its sample, this clonotype was seen many times. The chain employs TRBV4-3 and TRBJ1-2; unclear D gene. The V and J ends lost 0 bases and 4 bases respectively, with 12 bases between them. CDR1 LGHNA and CDR2 YSLEER come from the germline V gene. This CDR3 spans 15 amino acids. CDR3 bases: TGCGCCAGCAGCCAAGATTTGGGTCAGCGCTATGGCTACACCTTC. Translated: CASSQDLGQRYGYTF.

The genes are TRBV15 and TRBJ2-7, with 8 bases lining up with TRBD1. Germline V lookup: CDR1 LNHNV, CDR2 YYDKDF (reference sequence). V was clipped by 3 bases and J by 1 base; unmatched bases: 2. The CDR3 contains 14 residues. CDR3 nucleotides: TGTGCCACCAGCAGGGACAGGGTATCCTACGAGCAGTACTTC. It translates to CATSRDRVSYEQYF.

This clonotype was counted many times. CDR3 nucleotide sequence: TGCAGTGCACAAGACAGGGCAAACTCTTACGAGCAGTACTTC. This gives the protein CSAQDRANSYEQYF. This rearrangement joins TRBV20-1 to TRBJ2-7; TRBD1 aligns across 7 bases. CDR1 and CDR2 (germline): DFQATT, SNEGSKA (reference sequence). The V gene end was trimmed by 6 bases and the J gene end by 4 bases; junction bases not matched to a gene: 12. This CDR3 comprises 14 residues.

The table lists this clonotype with many counts. The V and J genes are TRBV4-1 and TRBJ2-3, with D possibly being TRBD1 or TRBD2 (5 bases each). From germline, CDR1 is MGHRA and CDR2 YSYEKL. This CDR3 has 15 residues. V was trimmed by 4 bases and J by 1 base, leaving 12 bases between them. The CDR3 nucleotides read TGCGCCAGCAGCCCAGGGACGACTGGCACAGATACGCAGTATTTT. Its translation: CASSPGTTGTDTQYF.

This clonotype occurred many times. The CDR3 sequence: CASSLGRQKQETQYF. CDR3 DNA: TGTGCCAGCAGCTTGGGACGCCAGAAACAAGAGACCCAGTACTTC. This chain connects TRBV7-2 to TRBJ2-5; possibly TRBD1 or TRBD2 for D (5 bases each). V lost 3 bases, J lost 2 bases, and 13 bases lay in between. The CDR3 covers 15 residues. Looked up from germline, CDR1 is SGHTA and CDR2 is FQGNSA.

This clonotype was seen ten or more times. The rearrangement uses TRBV6-5 and TRBJ2-5, with D perhaps being TRBD1 or TRBD2 (5 bases each). The CDR3 has 11 residues. Germline V gives CDR1 MNHEY, CDR2 SVGAGI. The V end lost 7 bases, the J end lost 5 bases, and 8 bases lay between the germline ends. CDR3 bases: TGTGCCAGCATCTGGGGGGAGACCCAGTACTTC. Its protein product is CASIWGETQYF.

This clonotype was recorded many times. The chain couples TRBV5-1 to TRBJ2-2; 8 nucleotides match TRBD1. This CDR3 region has 15 residues. The J segment lost 5 bases and the V segment lost 4 bases, leaving 7 bases of the junction unmatched. Germline CDR1 SGHRS, CDR2 YFSETQ. The CDR3 loop is CASSDPRGQTGELFF. As DNA, the CDR3 is TGCGCCAGCAGCGATCCCAGGGGGCAGACCGGGGAGCTGTTTTTT.

Relative to its sample, this clonotype is medium-sized. The chain links TRBV5-1 to TRBJ1-4; possible D gene TRBD1, 6 bases. There are 15 residues in the CDR3. Trimming removed 4 bases from V and 3 bases from J, with 13 bases in between. Germline CDR1 is SGHRS and CDR2 is YFSETQ. The CDR3 region has the DNA TGCGCCAGCAGCCAGACCGGACAGCCTAATGAAAAACTGTTTTTT. Translating gives CASSQTGQPNEKLFF.

This clonotype was recorded at least ten times. The chain employs TRBV29-1 and TRBJ2-7, with TRBD1 as a possible D gene (5 bases). Germline assignment: CDR1 SQVTM and CDR2 ANQGSEA. This CDR3 is 12 amino acids long. Trimming pared 3 bases from V and 4 bases from J, leaving 10 bases between. The CDR3 bases are TGCAGCGTTGAGCCTTCAGGGTACGAGCAGTACTTC. This translates into CSVEPSGYEQYF.

This clonotype occurred once. The chain combines TRBV6-5 with TRBJ2-7, with TRBD1 matching 10 bases. J was trimmed by 5 bases and V by 7 bases; bases with no gene match: 11. Germline CDR1 reads MNHEY; CDR2 reads SVGAGI. The CDR3 spans 15 residues. CDR3 loop: CASTGSGQGFHEQYF. The CDR3 region has the DNA TGTGCCAGCACCGGATCGGGACAGGGGTTCCACGAGCAGTACTTC.

Concerning this clonotype itself: A much larger clonotype is one base distant, so this may be a read error. The final CDR3 position lacks the conserved phenylalanine or tryptophan, pointing to a likely read error. V is TRBV18 and J is TRBJ2-7; possibly TRBD1 or TRBD2 for D (5 bases each). V was cut by 0 bases and J by 2 bases, with 8 bases left in between. CDR1 and CDR2 (germline): KGHSH, LQKENI. The CDR3 covers 14 residues. The chain's CDR3 is CASSPPGDPYEQYL. The CDR3 nucleotides are TGTGCCAGCTCACCACCGGGGGACCCCTACGAGCAGTACTTA.

This clonotype was seen repeatedly, ten times or more. The gene calls are TRBV28 and TRBJ2-7; no clear D. The CDR3 totals 12 residues. Germline lookup yields CDR1 MDHEN and CDR2 SYDVKM. V was pared by 3 bases and J by 3 bases, with 6 bases between. CDR3 nucleotide sequence: TGTGCCAGCAGTTTTTCAAACTACGAGCAGTACTTC. Translated, it gives CASSFSNYEQYF.

This clonotype was counted many times. The chain's CDR3 is CASSLAPGTSENTGELFF. DNA for the CDR3: TGTGCCAGCAGCTTAGCGCCCGGGACTAGCGAAAACACCGGGGAGCTGTTTTTT. V usage is TRBV7-9 and J usage is TRBJ2-2; 10 nucleotides line up with TRBD2. Trimming cost V 0 bases and J 2 bases; bases outside gene matches: 6. Germline V gives CDR1 SEHNR, CDR2 FQNEAQ (reference sequence). The CDR3 has 18 amino acids.

This clonotype was seen repeatedly, ten times or more. The gene calls are TRBV5-1 and TRBJ1-5; 7 bases line up with TRBD1. The CDR3 loop spans 15 amino acids. Germline CDR1 reads SGHRS; CDR2 reads YFSETQ. J gave up 0 bases and V 0 bases, and 0 bases lay outside the gene matches. The CDR3 region is CASSLGDSSNQPQHF. The CDR3 nucleotides read TGCGCCAGCAGCTTGGGGGACAGTAGCAATCAGCCCCAGCATTTT.

This clonotype appeared many times. The chain uses TRBV4-1 and TRBJ2-7; a weak D match, TRBD1 (6 bases). From germline, CDR1 is MGHRA and CDR2 YSYEKL. The CDR3 runs to 14 residues. Trimming cost V 2 bases and J 3 bases, with 11 bases left between them. The CDR3 reads CASSQQGPRYEQYF. In DNA form, the CDR3 reads TGCGCCAGCAGCCAACAGGGGCCTCGCTACGAGCAGTACTTC.

This clonotype was observed many times. The chain carries TRBV6-6 and TRBJ2-7, with D possibly matching TRBD2 (5 bases). Between the trimmed V and J ends, which lost 5 bases and 0 bases, there was a span of 8 bases. The CDR3 extends over 13 amino acids. Germline V gene lookup returns CDR1 MNHNY and CDR2 SVGAGI (reference sequence). The DNA of the CDR3 is TGTGCCAGCAGTGTCGGGATCTCCTACGAGCAGTACTTC. Its translation: CASSVGISYEQYF.

This clonotype was seen repeatedly, ten times or more. V usage is TRBV27 and J usage is TRBJ1-2; D perhaps matches TRBD1 (5 bases). The V gene lost 6 bases and the J gene lost 4 bases, with 18 bases spanning the gap. CDR3 length equals 15 residues. Germline lookup yields CDR1 MNHEY and CDR2 SMNVEV (reference sequence). The CDR3 here is CASSPTRPGGYGYTF. CDR3 nucleotide sequence: TGTGCCAGCAGCCCGACCAGGCCGGGGGGCTATGGCTACACCTTC.

This clonotype rates as medium-sized. The chain couples TRBV4-1 to TRBJ1-2; tentative D call: TRBD1 (5 bases). Germline assignment: CDR1 MGHRA and CDR2 YSYEKL. This CDR3 comprises 15 residues. V lost 0 bases to trimming and J lost 5 bases, with 13 bases between them. The CDR3 DNA is TGCGCCAGCAGCCAAGATCCGGGGGAGCAGTATGGCTACACCTTC. The encoded protein is CASSQDPGEQYGYTF.

This clonotype was counted ten times or more. The chain has TRBV6-6 and TRBJ2-5, with D perhaps TRBD2 (6 bases). Germline V gives CDR1 MNHNY, CDR2 SVGAGI (reference sequence). V gave up 10 bases and J gave up 3 bases, with 21 bases separating them. The CDR3 is made up of 15 amino acids. In DNA, the CDR3 is TGTGCCACCGAACAGTTCTCTGGGGGGAAAGAGACCCAGTACTTC. Its translation is CATEQFSGGKETQYF.

Many counts were recorded for this clonotype. The chain carries TRBV21-1 and TRBJ2-7; TRBD1 is taken as the D call from the table, unchecked against the DNA. TRBV21-1 is a known pseudogene. The length of the CDR3 is 18 residues. As DNA, the CDR3 is TGTGCCAGCAGCAAAAGAACGAAAGACAGGGGAGCGGTGAACGAGCAGTACTTC. It codes for CASSKRTKDRGAVNEQYF.

In this sample, this clonotype turned up many times. The CDR3 sequence is CASSSLAGAYEQYF. The DNA for the CDR3 is TGTGCCAGCAGCTCCCTAGCGGGGGCCTACGAGCAGTACTTC. The V gene is TRBV7-2, the J gene TRBJ2-7; 10 nucleotides align to TRBD2. The CDR3 loop spans 14 amino acids. The V gene end was trimmed by 4 bases and the J gene end by 2 bases; junction bases not matched to a gene: 2. The germline V gene has CDR1 SGHTA and CDR2 FQGNSA.

This clonotype was picked up many times. The chain couples TRBV25-1 to TRBJ2-5; no definite D call. V lost 4 bases, J lost 7 bases, and 19 bases lay in between. Per the germline V gene, CDR1 is MGHDK and CDR2 is SYGVNS. This CDR3 is built from 15 residues. CDR3 loop: CASSAAHPKKGTQYF. The CDR3 region has the DNA TGTGCCAGCAGTGCCGCCCATCCTAAGAAGGGGACCCAGTACTTC. The full variable domain, in which reference TRBV25-1 and TRBJ2-5 provide the parts outside the CDR3, is EADIYQTPRYLVIGTGKKITLECSQTMGHDKMYWYQQDPGMELHLIHYSYGVNSTEKGDLSSESTVSRIRTEHFPLTLESARPSHTSQYLCASSAAHPKKGTQYFGPGTRLLVL.

This clonotype was seen at least ten times. The chain recombines TRBV3-2 with TRBJ2-3. TRBV3-2 is annotated as a pseudogene. The CDR3 is 12 amino acids. CDR3 in DNA: TGTGCCAGCAGCCCGAAGGGAGATACGCAGTATTTT. Translating gives CASSPKGDTQYF.

This clonotype was found many times. The chain uses TRBV2 and TRBJ2-5; D is ambiguous. The V gene lost 3 bases and the J gene lost 0 bases, with 11 bases spanning the gap. The germline V gene encodes CDR1 SNHLY and CDR2 FYNNEI. This CDR3 spans 15 amino acids. The CDR3 protein is CASSEQYRYQETQYF. CDR3 DNA: TGTGCCAGCAGTGAGCAGTACCGGTACCAAGAGACCCAGTACTTC.

The table lists this clonotype with many counts. The chain has TRBV27 and TRBJ2-1, with D possibly matching TRBD1 (5 bases). CDR1 and CDR2 (germline): MNHEY, SMNVEV (reference sequence). The CDR3 has 12 amino acids. Trimming stripped 5 bases from V and 7 bases from J, with 9 bases between. CDR3 region: CASSPRVNEQFF. CDR3 DNA sequence: TGTGCCAGCAGTCCCAGGGTGAATGAGCAGTTCTTC.